This T cell receptor (beta chain) was sequenced in a study of cytotoxic CD8 clonotypes in ibrutinib-treated CLL. Background on the study: Samples averaged about 260,000 productive templates and roughly 86,000 productive rearrangements. Study results and limitations: Increased clonality at ibrutinib response gave way to a return toward baseline at progression. Patients showed higher baseline clonality than age-matched healthy donors, and it tracked circulating CD8+ T-cell counts.

Concerning this clone itself: Its matching antigen is unknown.

Germline values: CDR1 SGHTA, CDR2 FQGNSA. This CDR3 comprises 17 residues. V gave up 4 bases and J gave up 3 bases; unmatched junction bases: 11. Produced via immunoSEQ multiplex PCR; TCRdb's table is partial and in-frame only. The profile shows 150,000 to 200,000 clones, roughly 84% of them singletons. The TCR sequence derives from a human donor with chronic lymphocytic leukemia. V gene TRBV7-2 combines with J gene TRBJ2-2, with 7 bases matching TRBD2. The material sequenced was PBMCs, taken at disease progression, from a patient treated with ibrutinib. CDR3 bases: TGTGCCAGCAGCTATCCCCGAGCGGGATTGGACACCGGGGAGCTGTTTTTT. It codes for CASSYPRAGLDTGELFF.